Presented here are 4 T cell receptor beta chains from one specimen sequenced in a study of regulatory T cells in long-lasting Graves disease (dated by TCRdb to about 2021). Reading the label with the study, this specimen's time point is: newly diagnosed GD, antithyroid drugs for less than 3 months. RNA was extracted from PBMCs in TRIzol for both TCR sequencing and RNA sequencing. To prepare the library, multiplex PCR was applied. The instrument was an Illumina HiSeq 4000. To build TCR beta libraries, CDR3 regions were amplified by Arm-PCR using iRepertoire HTBI primers. TCRdb cleaned the public reads at Q25 with fastp, built clones with MiXCR and kept in-frame beta chains. Rows merge per CDR3 protein into single entries with the most common DNA and genes. Across this sample there are some 200,000 distinct CDR3 sequences, with less than 20% seen only once. Roughly 12% of the sample lies in the top ten.

Separately, the same data were catalogued under a study of T cells in Graves' hyperthyroidism and ophthalmopathy.

The sequencing here drew on peripheral blood mononuclear cells (PBMCs), taken at new diagnosis, from a patient treated with antithyroid drugs. The source is a woman aged 30 to 39 with Graves disease. Donor details come from another sample of the same person, matched by shared clones.

This clonotype was seen many times. The chain is built from TRBV29-1 and TRBJ2-7, with D perhaps assigned TRBD1 or TRBD2 (6 bases each). Trimming shortened V by 8 bases and J by 6 bases, and 17 bases separated the two germline ends. Per germline, CDR1 SQVTM and CDR2 ANQGSEA. The CDR3 totals 12 residues. The CDR3 region has the DNA TGCAGCATCGAGGGGGGCAGGGCCGAGCAGTACTTC. Protein: CSIEGGRAEQYF.

J is TRBJ2-7 and V is TRBV30; 11 bases are a match to TRBD1. The germline V gene encodes CDR1 GTSNPN and CDR2 SVGIG (reference sequence). CDR3 size: 14 residues. Trimming cost V 2 bases and J 6 bases; bases outside gene matches: 6. The CDR3 loop reads CAWSRGQGVSEQYF. CDR3 coding DNA: TGTGCCTGGAGTCGGGGACAGGGGGTCTCCGAGCAGTACTTC.

This clonotype turned up a few times. This rearrangement joins TRBV28 to TRBJ2-7, with D perhaps matching TRBD1 (6 bases). Trimming left V 3 bases short and J 5 bases short, with 14 bases between. The V gene's germline CDR1 is MDHEN and CDR2 SYDVKM. This CDR3 comprises 14 residues. The CDR3 loop reads CASSFLGAIHEQYF. CDR3 bases: TGTGCCAGCAGTTTTTTGGGGGCGATCCACGAGCAGTACTTC.

This clonotype came up many times. V usage is TRBV7-9 and J usage is TRBJ2-7; 7 nucleotides line up with TRBD2. Germline V lookup: CDR1 SEHNR, CDR2 FQNEAQ (reference sequence). Trimming at V came to 4 bases and at J to 5 bases, leaving 14 bases not matched to a gene. The CDR3 loop spans 16 amino acids. CDR3 DNA: TGTGCCAGCAGCTCGACCCAGGGAGGGGTAAAGGACGAGCAGTACTTC. It specifies CASSSTQGGVKDEQYF.